The clone carrying this T cell receptor (beta chain) was recorded at least ten times. Antigen: not known. No conserved phenylalanine or tryptophan ends this CDR3, so it is likely a read error. No DNA is shown, since the ends of the CDR3 on it are uncertain; the CDR3 is the one TCRdb lists. Patients chosen for sequencing had CD8+CD57+ cells that had expanded, as shown by flow cytometry. Severe acquired aplastic anemia was diagnosed in all patients. The study sampled blood from patients who had received no therapy. Genomic DNA served as template for TCR beta VDJ and CDR3 profiling. TCRdb re-analysed the reads in MiXCR, keeping a single row per CDR3 protein. The table shows around 180,000 distinct CDR3 sequences, with roughly 50% occurring only once. This record comes from a study of CD8+CD57+ T cells in acquired aplastic anemia. General study findings and limits: Both patients and controls carried the same twenty-nine CD8+ CDR3 sequences.

Sequenced input: sorted CD4+, CD8+, or CD8+CD57+ T cells (not recorded which) from PBMCs. This sequence originates from a human donor with aplastic anemia.

CDR3 in amino acids: CSARDLQGVLAL. The chain recombines TRBV20-1 with TRBJ2-7; the table assigns TRBD1, which was not confirmed against the DNA. CDR1 and CDR2 (germline): DFQATT, SNEGSKA (reference sequence). The CDR3 length is 12 residues, termini included.